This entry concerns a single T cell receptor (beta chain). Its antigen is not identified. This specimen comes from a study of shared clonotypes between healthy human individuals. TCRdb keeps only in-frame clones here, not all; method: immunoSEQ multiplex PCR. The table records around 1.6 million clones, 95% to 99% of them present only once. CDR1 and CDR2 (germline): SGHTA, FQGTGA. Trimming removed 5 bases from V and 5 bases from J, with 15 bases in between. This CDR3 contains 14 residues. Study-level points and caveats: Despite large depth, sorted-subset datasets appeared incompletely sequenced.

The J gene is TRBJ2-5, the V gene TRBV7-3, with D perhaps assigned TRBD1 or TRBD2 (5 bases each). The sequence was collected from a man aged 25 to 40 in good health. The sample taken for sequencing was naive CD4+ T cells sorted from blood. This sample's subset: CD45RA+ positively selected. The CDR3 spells CASSPGTWYETQYF. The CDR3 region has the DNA TGTGCCAGCAGCCCTGGGACCTGGTATGAGACCCAGTACTTC.